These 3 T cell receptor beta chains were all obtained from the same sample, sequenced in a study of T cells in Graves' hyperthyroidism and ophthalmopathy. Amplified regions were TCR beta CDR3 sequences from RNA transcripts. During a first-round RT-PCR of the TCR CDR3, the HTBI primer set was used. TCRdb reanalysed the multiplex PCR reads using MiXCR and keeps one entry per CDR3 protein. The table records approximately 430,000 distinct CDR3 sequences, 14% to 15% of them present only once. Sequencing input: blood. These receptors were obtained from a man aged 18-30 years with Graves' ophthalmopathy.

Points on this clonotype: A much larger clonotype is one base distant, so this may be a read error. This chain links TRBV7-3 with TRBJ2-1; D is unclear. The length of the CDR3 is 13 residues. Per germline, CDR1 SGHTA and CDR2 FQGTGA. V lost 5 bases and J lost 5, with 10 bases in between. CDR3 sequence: CASSQIVDNEQFF. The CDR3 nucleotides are TGTGCCAGCAGCCAAATTGTGGACAATGAGCAGTTCTTC.

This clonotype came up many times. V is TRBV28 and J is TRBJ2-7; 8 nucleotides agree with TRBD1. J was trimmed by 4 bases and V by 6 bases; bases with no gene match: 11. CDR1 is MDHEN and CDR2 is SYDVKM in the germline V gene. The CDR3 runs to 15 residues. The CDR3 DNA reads TGTGCCAGCAGGGGGCCCGGGACAGGACGTTACGAGCAGTACTTC. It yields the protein CASRGPGTGRYEQYF. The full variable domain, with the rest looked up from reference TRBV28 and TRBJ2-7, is DVKVTQSSRYLVKRTGEKVFLECVQDMDHENMFWYRQDPGLGLRLIYFSYDVKMKEKGDIPEGYSVSREKKERFSLILESASTNQTSMYLCASRGPGTGRYEQYFGPGTRLTVT.

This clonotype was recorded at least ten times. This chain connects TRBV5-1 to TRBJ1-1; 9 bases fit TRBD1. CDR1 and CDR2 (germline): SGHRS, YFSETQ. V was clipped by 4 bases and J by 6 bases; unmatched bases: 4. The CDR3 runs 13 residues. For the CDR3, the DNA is TGCGCCAGCAGCACACAGGGGGCCGCTGAAGCTTTCTTT. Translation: CASSTQGAAEAFF.